The source of this TCR beta chain is a study of cytomegalovirus exposure and HLA in healthy donors. Background on the study: Membership in the Caucasian-associated ancestry cluster was found for 81% of approximately 380 genotyped donors.

Use of 60 Vbeta and 13 Jbeta primers characterized the PCR. TCRdb's table, derived via immunoSEQ multiplex PCR, lists solely in-frame clones and lacks some. The sample totals about 150,000 clones. Study outcomes and limitations: In a later analysis, donors in an Asian-associated ancestry cluster reportedly had fewer N-insertions in productive TCRs than the cohort mean.

Though probably carrying unrecorded immune exposures, donors were nominally healthy at sampling. The V gene's germline CDR1 is SEHNR and CDR2 FQNEAQ (reference sequence). This CDR3 is built from 15 residues. V was trimmed by 1 base and J by 2 bases, leaving 10 bases between them. Comments on this clone: Its antigen remains unidentified.

The sample consisted of PBMCs. The chain employs TRBV7-9 and TRBJ2-3; D is possibly TRBD1 (6 bases). The clonotype comes from a woman aged 50 to 65 in good health and CMV-seronegative. CDR3: CASSLGDINTDTQYF. The CDR3 coding sequence is TGTGCCAGCAGCTTAGGGGACATTAACACAGATACGCAGTATTTT.